Listed below are T cell receptor beta chains from one sample, sequenced in a study of shared clonotypes between healthy human individuals. Profiled with immunoSEQ multiplex PCR; TCRdb holds only in-frame clones, not every one. The sample holds 300,000 or so clones, roughly 70% seen once. The sequenced sample was memory CD4+ T cells sorted from blood. These receptors came from a young man in good health. Both conserved end residues are trimmed from each CDR3.

j_call | v_call | cdr3_aa
TRBJ2-3 | TRBV30 | AWRRGVTDTQY
TRBJ2-7 | TRBV4-2 | ASSKRTGSYEQY
TRBJ1-4 | TRBV7-6 | ASSLDRAGVLF
TRBJ1-1 | TRBV5-1 | ASSSGTGAMNTEAF
TRBJ2-2 | TRBV19 | ASESGRLLNGELF
TRBJ2-7 | TRBV14 | ASSQGTSGSSEQY
TRBJ2-1 | TRBV7-6 | ASSPSLVNYNEQF
TRBJ2-7 | TRBV14 | ASSQDTTLDYSYEQY
TRBJ1-1 | TRBV27 | ASSTSGLAGGVGEAF
TRBJ2-1 | TRBV7-2 | ASSFWVADNEQF
TRBJ2-5 | TRBV6-5 | ASSRDRAETQY
TRBJ2-2 | TRBV27 | ASSFRSGTGELF
TRBJ1-5 | TRBV27 | ASSLSGRVRNQPQH
TRBJ1-2 | TRBV5-1 | ASSLETGDGYT
TRBJ2-7 | TRBV5-4 | ASSSAGTDPQQY
TRBJ1-1 | TRBV15 | ATSRVNRNTEAF
TRBJ2-3 | TRBV6-6 | ASLPAGIADTQY
TRBJ1-2 | TRBV7-2 | ASSRSPGQGAFSYT
TRBJ1-2 | TRBV28 | ASSWAGNYGYT
TRBJ2-7 | TRBV30 | AWSGAGGEQY
TRBJ1-4 | TRBV19 | ASSMLQRSEKLF
TRBJ2-5 | TRBV5-1 | ASSLTGGVSETQY
TRBJ2-3 | TRBV5-6 | ASSFVFSGSTDTQY
TRBJ2-7 | TRBV28 | ASSFIGIYEQY